The text below deals with one T cell receptor beta chain. The antigen remains unidentified. The data originate from a study of STAT5B mutations in CD4+ large granular lymphocyte leukemia. In the study overall: Among healthy donors, a particular HLA allele went with more CDR3 'QG' motifs. Study observations and caveats: Top patient clones used TRBV06 genes more often: 8/27 versus 2/35 in controls.

Sequenced by immunoSEQ multiplex PCR; TCRdb stores in-frame clones only, minus some. This sample has about 40,000 clones, with roughly 76% found just once. J lost 8 bases, V lost 5 bases, and 10 bases had no gene match. Germline V CDR1 and CDR2: SGHTA, FQGNSA. CDR3 length: 15 amino acids. Controls came from buffy coats of healthy blood donors. V and J are TRBV7-2 and TRBJ2-1; TRBD2 matches at 9 bases. The origin of this receptor is a human donor in good health. Sequenced material: CD4+ T cells from blood buffy coats. The CDR3, as DNA: TGTGCCAGCAGCCCTCCTCCGGGACTAGCCCATGAGCAGTTCTTC. Its protein product is CASSPPPGLAHEQFF.